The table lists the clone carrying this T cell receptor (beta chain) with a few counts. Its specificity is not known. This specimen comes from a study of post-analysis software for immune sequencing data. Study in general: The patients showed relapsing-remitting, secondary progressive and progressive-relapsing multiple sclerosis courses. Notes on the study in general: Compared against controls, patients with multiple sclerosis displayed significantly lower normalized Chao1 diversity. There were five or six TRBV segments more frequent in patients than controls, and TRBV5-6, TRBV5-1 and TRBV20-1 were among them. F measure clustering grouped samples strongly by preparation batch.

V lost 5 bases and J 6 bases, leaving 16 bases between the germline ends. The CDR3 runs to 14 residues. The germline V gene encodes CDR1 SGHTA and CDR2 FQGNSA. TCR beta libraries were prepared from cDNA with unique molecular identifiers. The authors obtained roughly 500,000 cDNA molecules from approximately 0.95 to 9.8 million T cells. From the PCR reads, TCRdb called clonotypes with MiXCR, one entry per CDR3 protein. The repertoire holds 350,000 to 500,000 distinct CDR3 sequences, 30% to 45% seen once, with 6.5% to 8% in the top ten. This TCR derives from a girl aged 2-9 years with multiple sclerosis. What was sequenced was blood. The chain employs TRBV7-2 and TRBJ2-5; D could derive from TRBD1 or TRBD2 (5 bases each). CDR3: CASSDPGRRQTQYF. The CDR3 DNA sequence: TGTGCCAGCAGCGACCCGGGACGCCGCCAGACCCAGTACTTC.